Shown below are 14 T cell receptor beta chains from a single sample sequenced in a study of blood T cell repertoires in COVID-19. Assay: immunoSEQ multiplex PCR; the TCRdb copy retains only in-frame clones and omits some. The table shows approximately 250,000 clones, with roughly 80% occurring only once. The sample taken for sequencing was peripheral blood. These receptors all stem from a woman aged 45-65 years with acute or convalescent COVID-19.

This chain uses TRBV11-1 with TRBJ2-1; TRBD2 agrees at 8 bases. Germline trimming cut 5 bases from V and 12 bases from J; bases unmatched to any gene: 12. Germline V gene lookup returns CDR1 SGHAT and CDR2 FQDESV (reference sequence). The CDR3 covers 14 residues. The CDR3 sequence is CASSPGLARFGQFF. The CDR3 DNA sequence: TGTGCCAGCAGCCCTGGACTAGCTCGCTTTGGGCAGTTCTTC. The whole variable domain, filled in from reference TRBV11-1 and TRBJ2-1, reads EAEVAQSPRYKITEKSQAVAFWCDPISGHATLYWYRQILGQGPELLVQFQDESVVDDSQLPKDRFSAERLKGVDSTLKIQPAELGDSAMYLCASSPGLARFGQFFGPGTRLTVL.

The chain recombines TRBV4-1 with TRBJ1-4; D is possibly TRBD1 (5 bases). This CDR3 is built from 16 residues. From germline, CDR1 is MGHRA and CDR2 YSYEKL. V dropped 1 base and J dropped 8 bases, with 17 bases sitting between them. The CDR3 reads CASSQGGWGTAEKLFF. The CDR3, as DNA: TGCGCCAGCAGCCAAGGCGGGTGGGGGACTGCAGAAAAACTGTTTTTT.

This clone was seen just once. The CDR3 bases are TGTGCCAGCAGTTCATGGGCTTATGGCTACACCTTC. This translates into CASSSWAYGYTF. V and J are TRBV27 and TRBJ1-2; D ambiguous. The CDR3 spans 12 residues. Germline V lookup: CDR1 MNHEY, CDR2 SMNVEV (reference sequence). V dropped 4 bases and J dropped 5 bases, with 8 bases sitting between them.

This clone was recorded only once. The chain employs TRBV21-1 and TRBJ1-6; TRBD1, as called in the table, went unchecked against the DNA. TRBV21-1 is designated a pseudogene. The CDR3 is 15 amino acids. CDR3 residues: CASSTRTAINSPLHF. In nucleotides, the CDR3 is TGTGCCAGCAGCACCCGGACAGCTATCAATTCACCCCTCCACTTT.

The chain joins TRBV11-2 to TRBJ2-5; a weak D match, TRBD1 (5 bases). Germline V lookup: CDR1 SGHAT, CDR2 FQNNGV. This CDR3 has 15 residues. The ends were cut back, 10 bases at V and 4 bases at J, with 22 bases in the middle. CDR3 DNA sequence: TGTGCCACCGACCCGGGCCCCAGGGCGAGAGAGACCCAGTACTTC. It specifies CATDPGPRARETQYF.

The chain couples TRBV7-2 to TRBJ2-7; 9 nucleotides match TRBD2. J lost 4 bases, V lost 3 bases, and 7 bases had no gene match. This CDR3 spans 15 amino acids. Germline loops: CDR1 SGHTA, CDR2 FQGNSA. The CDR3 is CASSFTGAGGYEQYF. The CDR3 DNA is TGTGCCAGCAGCTTTACAGGAGCGGGGGGATACGAGCAGTACTTC.

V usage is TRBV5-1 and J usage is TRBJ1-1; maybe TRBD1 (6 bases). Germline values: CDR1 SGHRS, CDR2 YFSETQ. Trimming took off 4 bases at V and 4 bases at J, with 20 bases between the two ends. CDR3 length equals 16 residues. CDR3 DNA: TGCGCCAGCAGCCAGGACAGTCCCCGGGGAAGCACTGAAGCTTTCTTT. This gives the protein CASSQDSPRGSTEAFF.

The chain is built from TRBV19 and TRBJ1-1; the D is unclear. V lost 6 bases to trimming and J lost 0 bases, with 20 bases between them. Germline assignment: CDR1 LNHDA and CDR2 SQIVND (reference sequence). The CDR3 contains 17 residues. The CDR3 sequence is CASREVWGSSMNTEAFF. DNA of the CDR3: TGTGCCAGTAGGGAGGTTTGGGGTTCTTCCATGAACACTGAAGCTTTCTTT. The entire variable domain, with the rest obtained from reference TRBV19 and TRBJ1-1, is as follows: DGGITQSPKYLFRKEGQNVTLSCEQNLNHDAMYWYRQDPGQGLRLIYYSQIVNDFQKGDIAEGYSVSREKKESFPLTVTSAQKNPTAFYLCASREVWGSSMNTEAFFGQGTRLTVV.

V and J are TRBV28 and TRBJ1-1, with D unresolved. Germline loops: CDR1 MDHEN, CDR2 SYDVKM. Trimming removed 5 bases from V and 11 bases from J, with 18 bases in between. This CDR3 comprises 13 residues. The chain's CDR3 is CASSPSGPGRAFF. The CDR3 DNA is TGTGCCAGCAGTCCTTCAGGCCCCGGCCGTGCTTTCTTT.

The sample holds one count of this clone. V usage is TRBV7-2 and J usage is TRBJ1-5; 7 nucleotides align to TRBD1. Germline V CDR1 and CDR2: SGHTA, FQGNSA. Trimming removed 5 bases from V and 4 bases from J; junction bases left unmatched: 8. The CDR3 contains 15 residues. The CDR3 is CASSQQQGWNQPQHF. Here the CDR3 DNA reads TGTGCCAGCAGCCAGCAACAGGGGTGGAATCAGCCCCAGCATTTT.

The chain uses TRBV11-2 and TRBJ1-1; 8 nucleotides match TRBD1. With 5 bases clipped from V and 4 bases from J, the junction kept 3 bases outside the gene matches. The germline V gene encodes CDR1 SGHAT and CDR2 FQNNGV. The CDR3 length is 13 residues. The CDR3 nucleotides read TGTGCCAGCAGCCCGACAGGGGTCACTGAAGCTTTCTTT. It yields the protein CASSPTGVTEAFF.

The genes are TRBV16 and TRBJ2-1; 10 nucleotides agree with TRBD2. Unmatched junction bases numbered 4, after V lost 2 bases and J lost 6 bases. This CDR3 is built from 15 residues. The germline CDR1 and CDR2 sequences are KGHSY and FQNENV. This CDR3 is CASSQGLAGVNEQFF. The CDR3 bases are TGTGCCAGCAGCCAAGGGCTAGCGGGAGTCAATGAGCAGTTCTTC.

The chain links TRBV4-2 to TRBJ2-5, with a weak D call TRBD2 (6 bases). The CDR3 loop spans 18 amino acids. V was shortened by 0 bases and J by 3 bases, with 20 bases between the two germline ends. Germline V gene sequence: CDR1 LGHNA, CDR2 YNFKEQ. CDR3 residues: CASSQEGWGVGKEETQYF. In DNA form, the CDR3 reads TGTGCCAGCAGCCAAGAGGGCTGGGGGGTCGGTAAGGAAGAGACCCAGTACTTC.

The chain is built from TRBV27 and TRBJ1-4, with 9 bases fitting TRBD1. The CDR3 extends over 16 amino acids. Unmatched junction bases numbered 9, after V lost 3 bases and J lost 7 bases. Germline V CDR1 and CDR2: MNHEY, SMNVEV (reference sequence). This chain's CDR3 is CASSFIGTGPAEKLFF. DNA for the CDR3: TGTGCCAGCAGTTTCATTGGGACAGGGCCTGCTGAAAAACTGTTTTTT.